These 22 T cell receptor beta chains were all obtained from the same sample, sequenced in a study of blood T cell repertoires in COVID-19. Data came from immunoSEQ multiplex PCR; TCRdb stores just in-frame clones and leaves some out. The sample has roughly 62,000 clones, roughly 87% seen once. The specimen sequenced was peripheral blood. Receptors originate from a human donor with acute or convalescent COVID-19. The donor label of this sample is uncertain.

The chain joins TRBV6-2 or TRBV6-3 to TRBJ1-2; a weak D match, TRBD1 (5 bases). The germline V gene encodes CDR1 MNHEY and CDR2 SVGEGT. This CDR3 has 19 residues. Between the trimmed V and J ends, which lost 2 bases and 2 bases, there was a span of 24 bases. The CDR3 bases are TGTGCCAGCAGTTACGTTAGCAGGGATTCTATGAAGGGGAACTATGGCTACACCTTC. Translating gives CASSYVSRDSMKGNYGYTF.

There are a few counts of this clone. The CDR3, as DNA: TGTGCCAGCTCACCACCGGACAGGCAGGGGCGGAACGGGGAGCTGTTTTTT. It translates to CASSPPDRQGRNGELFF. This chain uses TRBV18 with TRBJ2-2, with 7 bases fitting TRBD1. The CDR3 totals 17 residues. Germline V gene data show CDR1 as KGHSH and CDR2 as LQKENI. V shed 0 bases, J shed 7 bases, and the junction held 11 bases outside the gene matches.

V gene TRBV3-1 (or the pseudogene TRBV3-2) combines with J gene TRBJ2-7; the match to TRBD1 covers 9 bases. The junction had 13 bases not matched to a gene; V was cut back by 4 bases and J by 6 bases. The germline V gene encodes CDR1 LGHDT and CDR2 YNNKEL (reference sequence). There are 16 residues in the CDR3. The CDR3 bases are TGTGCCAGCAGCCGAGCACCGGGACAGGGATCGCCCGAGCAGTACTTC. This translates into CASSRAPGQGSPEQYF.

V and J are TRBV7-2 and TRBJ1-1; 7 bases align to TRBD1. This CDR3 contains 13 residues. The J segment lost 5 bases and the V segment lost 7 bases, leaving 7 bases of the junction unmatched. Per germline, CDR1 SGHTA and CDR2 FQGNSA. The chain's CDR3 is CASTIDRVTEAFF. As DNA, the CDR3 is TGTGCCAGCACTATCGACAGGGTTACTGAAGCTTTCTTT. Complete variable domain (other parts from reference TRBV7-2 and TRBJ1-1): GAGVSQSPSNKVTEKGKDVELRCDPISGHTALYWYRQSLGQGLEFLIYFQGNSAPDKSGLPSDRFSAERTGGSVSTLTIQRTQQEDSAVYLCASTIDRVTEAFFGQGTRLTVV.

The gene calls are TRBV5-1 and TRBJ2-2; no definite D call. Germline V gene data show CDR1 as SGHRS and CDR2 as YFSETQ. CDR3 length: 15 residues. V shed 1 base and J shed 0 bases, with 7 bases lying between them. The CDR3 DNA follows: TGCGCCAGCAGCTTGACGGTATCGAACACCGGGGAGCTGTTTTTT. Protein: CASSLTVSNTGELFF.

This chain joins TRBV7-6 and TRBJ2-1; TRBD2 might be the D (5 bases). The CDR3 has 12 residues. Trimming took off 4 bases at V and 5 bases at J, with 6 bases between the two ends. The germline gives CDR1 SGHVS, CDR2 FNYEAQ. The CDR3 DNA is TGTGCCAGCAGCTGGCGGGACAATGAGCAGTTCTTC. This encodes CASSWRDNEQFF.

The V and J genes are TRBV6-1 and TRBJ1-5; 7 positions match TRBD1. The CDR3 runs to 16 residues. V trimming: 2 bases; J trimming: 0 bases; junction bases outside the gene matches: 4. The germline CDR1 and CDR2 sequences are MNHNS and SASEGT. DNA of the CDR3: TGTGCCAGCAGTGAAACACAGGGGATTAGCAATCAGCCCCAGCATTTT. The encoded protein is CASSETQGISNQPQHF.

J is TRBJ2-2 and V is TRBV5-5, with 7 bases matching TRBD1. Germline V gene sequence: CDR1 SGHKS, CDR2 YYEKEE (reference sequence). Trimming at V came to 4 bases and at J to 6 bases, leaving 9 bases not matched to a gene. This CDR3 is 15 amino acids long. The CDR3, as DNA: TGTGCCAGCAGCGTCGACAGGGTCGGTGCCGGGGAGCTGTTTTTT. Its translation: CASSVDRVGAGELFF. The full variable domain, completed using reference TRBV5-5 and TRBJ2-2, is DAGVTQSPTHLIKTRGQQVTLRCSPISGHKSVSWYQQVLGQGPQFIFQYYEKEERGRGNFPDRFSARQFPNYSSELNVNALLLGDSALYLCASSVDRVGAGELFFGEGSRLTVL.

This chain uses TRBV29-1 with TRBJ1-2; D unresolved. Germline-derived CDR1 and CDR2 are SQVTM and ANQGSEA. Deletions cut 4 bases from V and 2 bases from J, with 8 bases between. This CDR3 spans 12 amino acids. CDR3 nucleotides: TGCAGCGTTGCCAGGTTGAACTATGGCTACACCTTC. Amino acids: CSVARLNYGYTF.

In nucleotides, the CDR3 is TGCGCCAGCAGCCAAGGGTTAGCTAGCGGGAGAAAGAGCGATACGCAGTATTTT. It encodes CASSQGLASGRKSDTQYF. The chain employs TRBV4-1 and TRBJ2-3, with 10 nucleotides matching TRBD2. The CDR3 consists of 18 residues. The V and J ends lost 1 base and 6 bases, in that order; junction bases with no gene match: 13. Germline lookup yields CDR1 MGHRA and CDR2 YSYEKL.

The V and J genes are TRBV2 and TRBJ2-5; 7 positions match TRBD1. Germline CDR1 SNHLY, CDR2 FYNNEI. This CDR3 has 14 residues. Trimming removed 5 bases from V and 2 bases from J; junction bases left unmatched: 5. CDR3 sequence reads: CASSRDRDQETQYF. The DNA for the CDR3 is TGTGCCAGCAGTCGGGACAGAGATCAAGAGACCCAGTACTTC.

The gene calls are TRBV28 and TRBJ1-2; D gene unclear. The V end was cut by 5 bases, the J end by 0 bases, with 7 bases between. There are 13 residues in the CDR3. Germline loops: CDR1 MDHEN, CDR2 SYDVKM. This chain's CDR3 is CASSRVANYGYTF. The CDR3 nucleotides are TGTGCCAGCAGTAGAGTTGCTAACTATGGCTACACCTTC.

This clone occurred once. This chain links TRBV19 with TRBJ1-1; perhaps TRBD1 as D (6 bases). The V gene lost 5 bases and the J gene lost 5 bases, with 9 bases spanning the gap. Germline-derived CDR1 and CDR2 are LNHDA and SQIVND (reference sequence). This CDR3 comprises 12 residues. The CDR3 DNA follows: TGTGCCAGTAGTTCAGGGGATACTGAAGCTTTCTTT. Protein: CASSSGDTEAFF.

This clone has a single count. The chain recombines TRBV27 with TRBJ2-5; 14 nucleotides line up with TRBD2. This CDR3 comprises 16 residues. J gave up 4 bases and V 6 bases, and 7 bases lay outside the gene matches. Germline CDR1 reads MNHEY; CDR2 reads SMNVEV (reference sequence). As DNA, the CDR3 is TGTGCCAGCAGCCCCCCCGGACTAGCGGGAGGAGAGACCCAGTACTTC. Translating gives CASSPPGLAGGETQYF.

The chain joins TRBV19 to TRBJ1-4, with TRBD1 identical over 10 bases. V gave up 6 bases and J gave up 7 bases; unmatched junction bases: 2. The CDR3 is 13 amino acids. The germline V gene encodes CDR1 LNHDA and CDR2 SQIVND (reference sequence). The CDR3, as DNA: TGTGCCAGTAGAAGGACAGGGGGTGAAAAACTGTTTTTT. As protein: CASRRTGGEKLFF.

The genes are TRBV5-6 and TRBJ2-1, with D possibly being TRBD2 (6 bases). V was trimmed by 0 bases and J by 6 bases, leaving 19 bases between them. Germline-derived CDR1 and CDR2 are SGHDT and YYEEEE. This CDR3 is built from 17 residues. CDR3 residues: CASSLAGLAAPSNEQFF. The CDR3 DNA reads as TGTGCCAGCAGCTTGGCGGGTTTAGCGGCCCCTTCCAATGAGCAGTTCTTC.

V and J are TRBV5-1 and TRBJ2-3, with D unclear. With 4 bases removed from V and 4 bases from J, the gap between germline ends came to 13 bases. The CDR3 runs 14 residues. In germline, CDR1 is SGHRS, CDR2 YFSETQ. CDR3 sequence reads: CASSPQAQADTQYF. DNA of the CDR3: TGCGCCAGCAGCCCCCAGGCCCAGGCAGATACGCAGTATTTT. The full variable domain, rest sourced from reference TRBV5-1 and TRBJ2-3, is KAGVTQTPRYLIKTRGQQVTLSCSPISGHRSVSWYQQTPGQGLQFLFEYFSETQRNKGNFPGRFSGRQFSNSRSEMNVSTLELGDSALYLCASSPQAQADTQYFGPGTRLTVL.

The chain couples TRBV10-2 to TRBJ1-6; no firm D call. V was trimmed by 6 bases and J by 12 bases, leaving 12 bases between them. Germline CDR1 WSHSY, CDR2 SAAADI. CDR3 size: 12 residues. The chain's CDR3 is CASREAGGPLHF. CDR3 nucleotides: TGCGCCAGCAGAGAAGCGGGAGGACCCCTCCACTTT.

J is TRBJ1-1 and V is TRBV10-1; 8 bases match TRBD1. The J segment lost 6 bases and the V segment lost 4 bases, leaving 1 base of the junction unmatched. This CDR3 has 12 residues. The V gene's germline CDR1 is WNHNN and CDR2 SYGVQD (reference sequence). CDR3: CASSATGAEAFF. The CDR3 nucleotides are TGCGCCAGCAGTGCGACAGGGGCTGAAGCTTTCTTT.

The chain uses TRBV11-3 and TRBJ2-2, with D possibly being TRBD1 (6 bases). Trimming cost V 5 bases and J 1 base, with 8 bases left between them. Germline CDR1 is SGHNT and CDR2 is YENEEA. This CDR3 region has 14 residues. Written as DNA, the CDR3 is TGTGCCAGCAGCCGACAGGTGAACACCGGGGAGCTGTTTTTT. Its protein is CASSRQVNTGELFF.

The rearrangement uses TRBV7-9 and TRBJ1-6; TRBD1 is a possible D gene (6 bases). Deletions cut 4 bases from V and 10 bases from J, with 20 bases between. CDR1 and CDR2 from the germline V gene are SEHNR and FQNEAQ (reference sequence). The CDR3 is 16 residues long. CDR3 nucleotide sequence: TGTGCCAGCAGCTCCAGTGGGGGCCCGCCGGGATCACCCCTCCACTTT. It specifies CASSSSGGPPGSPLHF.

The DNA of the CDR3 is TGTGCCAGCAGCCAAAACGAGGGTCGGAACACCATATATTTT. Translated: CASSQNEGRNTIYF. The chain uses TRBV3-1 (or the pseudogene TRBV3-2) and TRBJ1-3; D call uncertain. This CDR3 region has 14 residues. Germline V lookup: CDR1 LGHDT, CDR2 YNNKEL (reference sequence). The V gene lost 2 bases and the J gene lost 7 bases, with 12 bases spanning the gap.